The source of this TCR beta chain is a study of T cell responses to AZD1222 COVID-19 vaccine. Whole-study results and caveats: There were repertoire samples only from the period after the peak T cell response. Across the whole spike, CD4 TCRs peaked at regions 160-218 and 743-854. The donor group comprised mostly white British people and more females; the analysis possibly underestimated clonal diversity.

Profiled with immunoSEQ multiplex PCR; TCRdb holds only in-frame clones, not every one. The repertoire holds roughly 130,000 clones, with 85% to 90% as singletons. As for this clone: Antigen unknown. A much more abundant neighbour one base away suggests this may be a read error.

The source was peripheral blood, collected on day 0 of AZD1222 vaccination. This TCR came from an adult in good health.

CDR3 sequence reads: CASHVLPASANTRELFF. The CDR3 DNA sequence: TGTGCCAGCCATGTCTTGCCGGCAAGCGCGAACACCAGGGAGCTGTTTTTT. The chain carries TRBV19 and TRBJ2-2; D gene ambiguous. Germline lookup yields CDR1 LNHDA and CDR2 SQIVND (reference sequence). This CDR3 region has 17 residues.